One sample yielded the 21 T cell receptor beta chains listed below, sequenced in a study of T cells in Graves' hyperthyroidism and ophthalmopathy. Using RNA transcripts as the source, TCR beta CDR3 regions were amplified. HTBI primers were employed in a first-round RT-PCR of the TCR CDR3. TCRdb re-analysed the multiplex PCR reads in MiXCR, keeping a single row per CDR3 protein. The data show under 200,000 distinct CDR3 sequences, 9.4% seen once. The sequenced sample was blood. The receptor set was obtained from a woman aged 18-29 years with Graves' hyperthyroidism that later progressed to Graves' ophthalmopathy.

The table lists this clonotype with many counts. The rearrangement links TRBV30 to TRBJ2-7; D is unclear. Germline CDR1 reads GTSNPN; CDR2 reads SVGIG (reference sequence). The CDR3 is made up of 14 amino acids. The ends were cut back, 3 bases at V and 3 bases at J, with 15 bases in the middle. The CDR3 nucleotides are TGTGCCTGGAGAGAAAAGAGGACGGTCTACGAGCAGTACTTC. Amino acids: CAWREKRTVYEQYF.

This clonotype was counted at least ten times. The V gene is TRBV15, the J gene TRBJ2-1, with 8 bases that match TRBD1. The CDR3 runs to 16 residues. Germline trimming cut 0 bases from V and 6 bases from J; bases unmatched to any gene: 7. Per the germline V gene, CDR1 is LNHNV and CDR2 is YYDKDF (reference sequence). The CDR3 is CATSRDATGAINEQFF. DNA for the CDR3: TGTGCCACCAGCAGAGATGCGACAGGGGCAATCAATGAGCAGTTCTTC.

Ten or more counts support this clonotype. The chain uses TRBV6-5 and TRBJ2-7, with 9 bases aligning to TRBD1. The CDR3 is 19 residues long. The V and J ends lost 0 bases and 4 bases, in that order; junction bases with no gene match: 16. Germline V lookup: CDR1 MNHEY, CDR2 SVGAGI. The CDR3 DNA reads TGTGCCAGCAGTTACTCGTTCGGTTTCCGGGACAGGGACCTTTACGAGCAGTACTTC. Its translation: CASSYSFGFRDRDLYEQYF.

At least ten counts were recorded for this clonotype. This chain connects TRBV12-3 or TRBV12-4 to TRBJ2-7; 7 bases match TRBD1. V lost 3 bases and J lost 2; bases outside the gene matches: 7. The CDR3 has 15 residues. The CDR3 is CASSFRDRDTYEQYF. The CDR3 DNA follows: TGTGCCAGCAGTTTCAGAGACAGGGATACCTACGAGCAGTACTTC.

This clonotype was counted a few times. This chain links TRBV4-2 with TRBJ1-3, with no clear D. CDR3 length: 14 amino acids. The V end was cut by 0 bases, the J end by 10 bases, with 13 bases between. Germline V gives CDR1 LGHNA, CDR2 YNFKEQ. The CDR3 DNA reads as TGTGCCAGCAGCCAAGACCCCCAGGAAGGGACCATATATTTT. As protein: CASSQDPQEGTIYF.

This clonotype was detected many times. J is TRBJ2-5 and V is TRBV28; possibly TRBD2 for D (5 bases). V lost 6 bases and J 9 bases, leaving 23 bases between the germline ends. CDR1 MDHEN and CDR2 SYDVKM come from the germline V gene. This CDR3 region has 15 residues. The CDR3: CASSQRGSRREAQYF. CDR3 sequence (DNA): TGTGCCAGCAGCCAGCGAGGGAGCCGTCGCGAGGCCCAGTACTTC.

On this clonotype itself: A much larger clone lies one base from this, so it may be a read error. The J gene is TRBJ2-5, the V gene TRBV7-2, with D hard to call. This CDR3 region has 13 residues. Germline V CDR1 and CDR2: SGHTA, FQGNSA. As DNA, the CDR3 is TGTGCCAGCAGCTTACAGGACCAAGAGACCCAGCACTTC. Encoded protein: CASSLQDQETQHF.

At least ten counts were recorded for this clonotype. The chain uses TRBV2 and TRBJ2-2, with 12 bases identical to TRBD2. Unmatched junction bases numbered 2, after V lost 10 bases and J lost 5 bases. This CDR3 has 13 residues. Germline V gene lookup returns CDR1 SNHLY and CDR2 FYNNEI. The DNA of the CDR3 is TGTGCCACCGGACTAGCGGGAACCGGGGAGCTGTTTTTT. It codes for CATGLAGTGELFF.

V gene TRBV5-1 combines with J gene TRBJ1-2; TRBD1 is a possible D gene (6 bases). Germline V gene lookup returns CDR1 SGHRS and CDR2 YFSETQ. Deletions cut 4 bases from V and 4 bases from J, with 17 bases between. The CDR3 has 15 amino acids. CDR3 nucleotide sequence: TGCGCCAGCAGCCCCGAACCGACAGGTAGCTATGGCTACACCTTC. Translated, it gives CASSPEPTGSYGYTF.

There are a few counts of this clonotype. CDR3 sequence: CSARWASGLPDTQYF. The CDR3 coding sequence is TGCAGTGCTAGATGGGCTAGCGGACTCCCAGATACGCAGTATTTT. V gene TRBV20-1 combines with J gene TRBJ2-3, with TRBD2 matching 7 bases. CDR1 and CDR2 (germline): DFQATT, SNEGSKA (reference sequence). Germline trimming cut 2 bases from V and 4 bases from J; bases unmatched to any gene: 9. The CDR3 is made up of 15 amino acids.

This clonotype occurred a few times. The chain couples TRBV7-6 to TRBJ1-3, with D maybe TRBD1 (6 bases). Per the germline V gene, CDR1 is SGHVS and CDR2 is FNYEAQ. CDR3 length: 14 amino acids. CDR3 amino acids: CATGGASSGNTIYF. Written as DNA, the CDR3 is TGTGCAACGGGGGGGGCAAGCTCTGGAAACACCATATATTTT. The whole variable domain, remainder taken from reference TRBV7-6 and TRBJ1-3, is GAGVSQSPRYKVTKRGQDVALRCDPISGHVSLYWYRQALGQGPEFLTYFNYEAQQDKSGLPNDRFSAERPEGSISTLTIQRTEQRDSAMYRCATGGASSGNTIYFGEGSWLTVV.

This clonotype was found a few times. The gene calls are TRBV7-2 and TRBJ2-7, with D maybe TRBD2 (6 bases). V dropped 1 base and J dropped 4 bases, with 11 bases sitting between them. Germline lookup yields CDR1 SGHTA and CDR2 FQGNSA. The CDR3 loop spans 14 amino acids. As DNA, the CDR3 is TGTGCCAGCAGCTTAGTTCCCCTAGCGTACGAGCAGTACTTC. The encoded protein is CASSLVPLAYEQYF.

In its sample, this clonotype was seen many times. CDR3 in amino acids: CASSYSNMGRGGNYGYTF. As DNA, the CDR3 is TGTGCCAGCAGTTACTCGAATATGGGTCGGGGGGGAAACTATGGCTACACCTTC. The V and J genes are TRBV6-5 and TRBJ1-2; D may be TRBD1 (5 bases). The CDR3 is made up of 18 amino acids. V lost 0 bases and J 2 bases, leaving 19 bases between the germline ends. Germline lookup yields CDR1 MNHEY and CDR2 SVGAGI.

In this sample, this clonotype turned up many times. The chain carries TRBV30 and TRBJ1-1; 10 bases map to TRBD1. Germline V gene lookup returns CDR1 GTSNPN and CDR2 SVGIG (reference sequence). Unmatched junction bases numbered 8, after V lost 1 base and J lost 6 bases. The CDR3 extends over 15 amino acids. CDR3 sequence: CAWSDPGTGDAEAFF. The CDR3 nucleotides are TGTGCCTGGAGTGACCCCGGGACAGGGGACGCTGAAGCTTTCTTT.

Many counts were recorded for this clonotype. This chain links TRBV28 with TRBJ2-3; 9 nucleotides line up with TRBD1. J was trimmed by 4 bases and V by 3 bases; bases with no gene match: 14. The CDR3 has 18 amino acids. Germline values: CDR1 MDHEN, CDR2 SYDVKM. CDR3: CASSFYAGQGRSADTQYF. CDR3 nucleotides: TGTGCCAGCAGTTTCTACGCTGGACAGGGGAGATCCGCAGATACGCAGTATTTT.

This clonotype was counted many times. The chain uses TRBV15 and TRBJ1-5, with TRBD1 matching 8 bases. This CDR3 contains 16 residues. Germline V CDR1 and CDR2: LNHNV, YYDKDF (reference sequence). Trimming took 0 bases from V and 6 from J; bases not matched to a gene: 7. The CDR3 protein is CATSRDGSGGTQPQHF. The CDR3 DNA follows: TGTGCCACCAGCAGAGATGGCTCAGGGGGCACTCAGCCCCAGCATTTT.

Concerning this clonotype: Possible read error: a much larger clone is one base away. The genes are TRBV6-6 and TRBJ2-2; tentatively, D is TRBD2 (5 bases). The V gene's germline CDR1 is MNHNY and CDR2 SVGAGI (reference sequence). This CDR3 contains 15 residues. The CDR3 sequence is CASSYSAINTGELVF. Here the CDR3 DNA reads TGTGCCAGCAGTTACTCAGCCATTAACACCGGGGAGCTGGTTTTT.

This rearrangement joins TRBV12-3 or TRBV12-4 to TRBJ1-1; no firm D call. This CDR3 has 15 residues. The V end lost 0 bases, the J end lost 0 bases, and 8 bases lay between the germline ends. The chain's CDR3 is CASSLARIMNTEAFF. The CDR3, as DNA: TGTGCCAGCAGTTTAGCCAGAATCATGAACACTGAAGCTTTCTTT.

This clonotype was seen more than once but under ten times. V and J are TRBV18 and TRBJ2-4; D perhaps matches TRBD1 (6 bases). V was trimmed by 3 bases and J by 5 bases, leaving 14 bases between them. Germline CDR1 is KGHSH and CDR2 is LQKENI. The CDR3 sequence is 15 residues long. In DNA form, the CDR3 reads TGTGCCAGCTCACCTCCCGGACAGACCCAAAACATTCAGTACTTC. It encodes CASSPPGQTQNIQYF.

This clonotype was observed many times. V and J are TRBV19 and TRBJ1-2; TRBD1 matches 7 bases. Losses at the gene ends were 7 bases for V and 2 bases for J; bases not matched to a gene: 10. Germline V gene lookup returns CDR1 LNHDA and CDR2 SQIVND (reference sequence). This CDR3 comprises 15 residues. The CDR3 nucleotides read TGTGCCAGTACCAGGGACCAGACAGGGAACTATGGCTACACCTTC. It specifies CASTRDQTGNYGYTF.

This clonotype was found a few times. The rearrangement uses TRBV6-1 and TRBJ1-2, with TRBD1 as a possible D gene (6 bases). Trimming took 8 bases from V and 6 from J, leaving 19 bases between them. Germline CDR1 MNHNS, CDR2 SASEGT. CDR3 length equals 14 residues. CDR3 DNA: TGTGCCAGCTCTGAGGGGGGATTATCACATGGCTACACCTTC. This sequence encodes CASSEGGLSHGYTF.